The rows below give T cell receptor beta chains drawn from one sample of a study of blood T cell repertoires in COVID-19. The protocol was immunoSEQ multiplex PCR, while the TCRdb copy is restricted to in-frame clones and leaves out a portion. The sample yields 400,000 to 450,000 clones, around 90% seen once. Material for sequencing was peripheral blood. The receptors derive from a man younger than 35 with COVID-19, enrolled during active disease. Each CDR3 is given with its conserved first and last residue. The D gene is left open where the match is weak. Clone size appears in some rows only: once, few, many, or a class for an expanded clone.

clone_size	v_call	j_call	cdr3_length	d_call	cdr3_nt	cdr3_aa
-	TRBV27	TRBJ1-4	15	-	TGTGCCAGCAGTTTTAGGGGTACAACTAATGAAAAACTGTTTTTT	CASSFRGTTNEKLFF
-	TRBV27	TRBJ2-5	13	TRBD2	TGTGCCAGCAGTGGAGGACTAGCGGAGACCCAGTACTTC	CASSGGLAETQYF
-	TRBV4-1	TRBJ2-7	15	TRBD2	TGCGCCAGCAGCCATGATCAGCGGGAGACCTACGAGCAGTACTTC	CASSHDQRETYEQYF
few	TRBV18	TRBJ1-6	15	-	TGTGCCAGCTCCCCTGGGACACCTAATAATTCACCCCTCCACTTT	CASSPGTPNNSPLHF
-	TRBV2	TRBJ1-1	13	-	TGTGCCAGCGGCCCTACAGAGAGCACTGAAGCTTTCTTT	CASGPTESTEAFF
-	TRBV6-2/TRBV6-3	TRBJ1-6	14	TRBD1	TGTGCCAGCAGTCGGACAGGGGGTAATTCACCCCTCCACTTT	CASSRTGGNSPLHF
-	TRBV12-3/TRBV12-4	TRBJ1-1	13	-	TGTGCCAGCAGGGGCAGAATGAACACTGAAGCTTTCTTT	CASRGRMNTEAFF
-	TRBV29-1	TRBJ1-1	12	-	TGCAGCGCGTTGCCGGGAAACACTGAAGCTTTCTTT	CSALPGNTEAFF
-	TRBV6-4	TRBJ1-6	15	-	TGTGCCAGCAGTGCCCAGGCAGGGCACAATTCACCCCTCCACTTT	CASSAQAGHNSPLHF
-	TRBV28	TRBJ1-2	13	-	TGTGCCAGCAGTTCCCTCGGGTCCTATGGCTACACCTTC	CASSSLGSYGYTF
-	TRBV5-4	TRBJ1-2	13	TRBD1	TGTGCCAGCAGAAAAACAGGGGTCTATGGCTACACCTTC	CASRKTGVYGYTF
-	TRBV19	TRBJ1-2	17	-	TGTGCCAGTAGTATATTCGGGGTAGCGAGAGGAAACTATGGCTACACCTTC	CASSIFGVARGNYGYTF
-	TRBV5-5	TRBJ1-2	12	-	TGTGCCAGCAGCTTGCTTTCCTATGGCTACACCTTC	CASSLLSYGYTF
-	TRBV9	TRBJ2-2	15	TRBD2	TGTGCCAGCAGCCCTAGCGGGAGGGAGACCGGGGAGCTGTTTTTT	CASSPSGRETGELFF
few	TRBV12-3/TRBV12-4	TRBJ2-7	12	-	TGTGCCAGCAGTTTCAGGGTCTACGAGCAGTACTTC	CASSFRVYEQYF
-	TRBV5-4	TRBJ2-5	11	-	TGTGCCAGCAGCCTTCAAGAGACCCAGTACTTC	CASSLQETQYF
-	TRBV2	TRBJ1-5	15	-	TGTGCCAGCAGTGAAGCGGGACATAGCAATCAGCCCCAGCATTTT	CASSEAGHSNQPQHF
-	TRBV3-1/TRBV3-2	TRBJ2-7	13	-	TGTGCCAGCAGCCAAGATAATGCCTACGAGCAGTACTTC	CASSQDNAYEQYF
-	TRBV12-3/TRBV12-4	TRBJ1-5	13	-	TGTGCCAGCAGACCACAGGATTATCAGCCCCAGCATTTT	CASRPQDYQPQHF
-	TRBV7-3	TRBJ2-3	15	-	TGTGCCAGCAGCCCAGAGCGGGTCAGCACAGATACGCAGTATTTT	CASSPERVSTDTQYF
-	TRBV12-3/TRBV12-4	TRBJ2-7	13	-	TGTGCCAGCAGTACCGGACAGACCTACGAGCAGTACTTC	CASSTGQTYEQYF
-	TRBV3-1/TRBV3-2	TRBJ1-2	13	-	TGTGCCAGCAGCCAAGACTCCAGATATGGCTACACCTTC	CASSQDSRYGYTF
-	TRBV7-3	TRBJ2-3	11	-	TGTGCCAGCAGGCCTAGGGATACGCAGTATTTT	CASRPRDTQYF
once	TRBV18	TRBJ1-6	13	-	TGTGCCAGCTCACCATTATCGGATTCACCCCTCCACTTT	CASSPLSDSPLHF
-	TRBV4-2	TRBJ1-1	13	-	TGTGCCAGCAGCCACGACCAGGACACTGAAGCTTTCTTT	CASSHDQDTEAFF
-	TRBV7-2	TRBJ1-6	13	-	TGTGCCAGCAGCTTAGAGACAGGTTCACCCCTCCACTTT	CASSLETGSPLHF
-	TRBV12-3/TRBV12-4	TRBJ2-1	11	-	TGTGCCAGCAGTTTTCCCGGTGAGCAGTTCTTC	CASSFPGEQFF
-	TRBV7-9	TRBJ1-1	12	-	TGTGCCAGCAGCTCGCGGGACGGTGAAGCTTTCTTT	CASSSRDGEAFF
-	TRBV2	TRBJ2-5	15	TRBD2	TGTGCCAGCAGTGATAGTAGCGGGAGTATGGGGACCCAGTACTTC	CASSDSSGSMGTQYF
-	TRBV5-1	TRBJ1-3	17	TRBD1	TGCGCCAGCAGCCAGGCCGGGGACAGATTCTCTGGAAACACCATATATTTT	CASSQAGDRFSGNTIYF
once	TRBV11-2	TRBJ2-7	15	-	TGTGCCAGCAGCTCCTCCCGGGACTTTCCCTACGAGCAGTACTTC	CASSSSRDFPYEQYF
-	TRBV24-1	TRBJ1-2	13	-	TGTGCCACCAGTGATTTATGGGGCTGGGGCTACACCTTC	CATSDLWGWGYTF
-	TRBV28	TRBJ1-2	13	-	TGTGCCAGCAGTCTAAGGACAGTTGATAGCTACACCTTC	CASSLRTVDSYTF
once	TRBV19	TRBJ1-3	13	-	TGTGCCAGTAGTATACCCCCCGGGAACACCATATATTTT	CASSIPPGNTIYF
-	TRBV7-2	TRBJ2-5	14	-	TGTGCCAGCAGCCACCCTTTTGGGCCAGGGACCCAGTACTTC	CASSHPFGPGTQYF
-	TRBV30	TRBJ2-7	13	-	TGTGCCTGGAGTAGGGGTGCCTCCTACGAGCAGTACTTC	CAWSRGASYEQYF
-	TRBV10-3	TRBJ2-1	12	-	TGTGCCATCAGTGAACGGGTGAATGAGCAGTTCTTC	CAISERVNEQFF
-	TRBV7-6	TRBJ2-2	15	-	TGTGCCAGCAGACCTGCCCTATGGAACACCGGGGAGCTGTTTTTT	CASRPALWNTGELFF
-	TRBV30	TRBJ2-5	15	TRBD2	TGTGCCTGGAAAGACGGACTAGCGGAACAAGAGACCCAGTACTTC	CAWKDGLAEQETQYF
-	TRBV7-3	TRBJ2-3	20	TRBD2	TGTGCCAGCAGCTTAATGGGGAGTTTAGCGGGAGGTCTTAGCACAGATACGCAGTATTTT	CASSLMGSLAGGLSTDTQYF